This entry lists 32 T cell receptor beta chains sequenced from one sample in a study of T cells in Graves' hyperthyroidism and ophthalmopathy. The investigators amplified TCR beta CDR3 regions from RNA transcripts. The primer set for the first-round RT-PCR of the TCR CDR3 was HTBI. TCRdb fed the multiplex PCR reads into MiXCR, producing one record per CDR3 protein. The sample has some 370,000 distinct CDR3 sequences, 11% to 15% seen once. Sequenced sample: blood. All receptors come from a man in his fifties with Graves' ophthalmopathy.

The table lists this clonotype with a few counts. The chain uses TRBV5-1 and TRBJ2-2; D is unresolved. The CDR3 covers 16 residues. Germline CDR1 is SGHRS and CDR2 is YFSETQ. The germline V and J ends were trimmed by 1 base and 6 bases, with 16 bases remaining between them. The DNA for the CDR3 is TGCGCCAGCAGCTTGTACGGCCTAGTTGTTTCCGGGGAGCTGTTTTTT. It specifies CASSLYGLVVSGELFF.

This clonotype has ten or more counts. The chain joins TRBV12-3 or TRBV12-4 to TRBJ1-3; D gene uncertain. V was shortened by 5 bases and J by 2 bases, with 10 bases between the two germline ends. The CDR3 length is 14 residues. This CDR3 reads CASSPLLTGNTIYF. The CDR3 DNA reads TGTGCCAGCAGTCCCTTGTTAACTGGAAACACCATATATTTT.

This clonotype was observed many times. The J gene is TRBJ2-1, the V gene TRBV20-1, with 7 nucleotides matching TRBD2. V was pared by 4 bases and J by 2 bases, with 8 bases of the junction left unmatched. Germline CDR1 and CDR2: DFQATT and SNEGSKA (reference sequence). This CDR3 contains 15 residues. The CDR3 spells CSAKVAGVAYNEQFF. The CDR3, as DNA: TGCAGTGCTAAGGTAGCGGGCGTGGCCTACAATGAGCAGTTCTTC.

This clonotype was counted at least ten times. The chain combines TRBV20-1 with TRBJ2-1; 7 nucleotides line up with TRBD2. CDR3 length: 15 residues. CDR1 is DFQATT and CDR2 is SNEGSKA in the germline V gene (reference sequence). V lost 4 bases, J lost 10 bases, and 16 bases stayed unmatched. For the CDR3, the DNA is TGCAGTGCTAACTCGGGACTAACCCTGTTCGGGGAGCAGTTCTTC. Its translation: CSANSGLTLFGEQFF.

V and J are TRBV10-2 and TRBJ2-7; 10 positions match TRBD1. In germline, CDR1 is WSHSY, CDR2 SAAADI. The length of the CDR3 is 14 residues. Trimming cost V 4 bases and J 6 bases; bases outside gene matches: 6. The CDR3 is CASSVMRTGGEQYF. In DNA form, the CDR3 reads TGCGCCAGCAGTGTAATGAGGACAGGGGGCGAGCAGTACTTC.

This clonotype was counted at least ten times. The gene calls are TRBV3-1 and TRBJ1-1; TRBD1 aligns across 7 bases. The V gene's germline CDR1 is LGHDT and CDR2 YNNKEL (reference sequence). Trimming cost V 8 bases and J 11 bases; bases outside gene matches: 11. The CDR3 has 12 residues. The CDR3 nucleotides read TGTGCCAGCGCCAGATATACAGGGGAGGCTTTCTTT. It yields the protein CASARYTGEAFF.

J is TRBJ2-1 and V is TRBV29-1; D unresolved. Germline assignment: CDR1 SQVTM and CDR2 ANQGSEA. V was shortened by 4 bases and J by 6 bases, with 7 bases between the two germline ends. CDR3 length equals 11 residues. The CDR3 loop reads CSVGRSNEQFF. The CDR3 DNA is TGCAGCGTTGGTAGGAGCAATGAGCAGTTCTTC.

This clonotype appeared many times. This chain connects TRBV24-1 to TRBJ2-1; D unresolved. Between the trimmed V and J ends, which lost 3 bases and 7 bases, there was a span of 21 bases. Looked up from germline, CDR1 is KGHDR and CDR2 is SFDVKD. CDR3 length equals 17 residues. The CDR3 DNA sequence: TGTGCCACCAGTGATCCCAATGTGGGAAACGGGCGGAATGAGCAGTTCTTC. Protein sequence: CATSDPNVGNGRNEQFF.

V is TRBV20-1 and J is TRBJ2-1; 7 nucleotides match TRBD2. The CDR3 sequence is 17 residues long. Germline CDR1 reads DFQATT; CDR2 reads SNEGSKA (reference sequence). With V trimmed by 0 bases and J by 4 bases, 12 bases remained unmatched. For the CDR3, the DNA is TGCAGTGCTAGAGATGGGTTTGGGTCTAGCGGTTACAATGAGCAGTTCTTC. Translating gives CSARDGFGSSGYNEQFF.

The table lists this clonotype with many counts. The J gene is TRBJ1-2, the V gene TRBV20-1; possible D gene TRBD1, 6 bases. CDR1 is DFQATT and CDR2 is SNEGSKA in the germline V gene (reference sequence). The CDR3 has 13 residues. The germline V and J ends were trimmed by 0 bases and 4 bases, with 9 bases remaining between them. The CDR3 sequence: CSARDQGTYGYTF. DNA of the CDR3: TGCAGTGCTAGAGATCAGGGGACCTATGGCTACACCTTC.

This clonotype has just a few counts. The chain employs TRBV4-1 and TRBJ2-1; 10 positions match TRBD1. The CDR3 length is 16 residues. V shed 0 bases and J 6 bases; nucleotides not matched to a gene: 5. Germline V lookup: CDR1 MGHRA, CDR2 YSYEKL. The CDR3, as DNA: TGCGCCAGCAGCCAAGATGGGACAGGGGCCGCCAATGAGCAGTTCTTC. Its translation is CASSQDGTGAANEQFF.

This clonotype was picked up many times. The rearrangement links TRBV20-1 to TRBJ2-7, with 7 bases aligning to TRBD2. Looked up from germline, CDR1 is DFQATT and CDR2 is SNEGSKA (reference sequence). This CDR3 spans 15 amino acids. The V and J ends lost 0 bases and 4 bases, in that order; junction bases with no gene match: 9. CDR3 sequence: CSAREGVGLPYEQYF. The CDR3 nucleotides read TGCAGTGCTAGAGAGGGGGTGGGACTACCTTACGAGCAGTACTTC.

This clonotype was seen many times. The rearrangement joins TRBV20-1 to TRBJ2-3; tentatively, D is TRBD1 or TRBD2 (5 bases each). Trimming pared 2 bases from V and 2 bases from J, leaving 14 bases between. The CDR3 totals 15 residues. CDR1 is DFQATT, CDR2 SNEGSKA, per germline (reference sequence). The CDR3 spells CSARSPGLSTDTQYF. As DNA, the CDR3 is TGCAGTGCTAGAAGCCCGGGGCTATCCACAGATACGCAGTATTTT.

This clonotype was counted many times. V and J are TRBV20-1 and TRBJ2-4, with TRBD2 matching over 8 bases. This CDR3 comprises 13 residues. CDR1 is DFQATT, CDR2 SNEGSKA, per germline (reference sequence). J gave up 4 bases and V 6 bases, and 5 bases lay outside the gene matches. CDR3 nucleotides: TGCAGTGCAAAAGCGGGAGAGAAAAACATTCAGTACTTC. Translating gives CSAKAGEKNIQYF.

Here the CDR3 DNA reads TGTGCCATCAGACCCGGGACTAGCGGGAGGGAAGGGGAACAGTTCTTC. Amino acid sequence: CAIRPGTSGREGEQFF. The chain carries TRBV10-3 and TRBJ2-1; 16 bases map to TRBD2. Trimming cost V 6 bases and J 13 bases; bases outside gene matches: 12. The CDR3 sequence is 16 residues long. CDR1 is ENHRY, CDR2 SYGVKD, per germline.

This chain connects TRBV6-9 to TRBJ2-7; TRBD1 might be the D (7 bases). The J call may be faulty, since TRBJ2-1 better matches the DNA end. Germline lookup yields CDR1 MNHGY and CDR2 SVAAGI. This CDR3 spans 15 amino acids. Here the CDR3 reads CASSSQGGWSYEQFF. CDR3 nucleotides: TGTGCCAGCAGTTCCCAGGGGGGCTGGTCCTACGAGCAGTTCTTC.

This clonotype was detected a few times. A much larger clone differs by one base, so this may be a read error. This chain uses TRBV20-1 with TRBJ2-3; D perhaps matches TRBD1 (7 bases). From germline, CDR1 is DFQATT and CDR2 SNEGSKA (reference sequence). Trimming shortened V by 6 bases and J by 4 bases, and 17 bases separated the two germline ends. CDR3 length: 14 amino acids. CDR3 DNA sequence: TGCAGTGCCATCGTGGGCAGGGGGGCAGATACGCAGTATTTT. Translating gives CSAIVGRGADTQYF.

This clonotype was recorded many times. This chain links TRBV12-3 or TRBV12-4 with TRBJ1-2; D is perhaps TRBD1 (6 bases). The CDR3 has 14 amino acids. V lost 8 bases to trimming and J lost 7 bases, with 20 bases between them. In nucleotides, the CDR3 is TGTGCCAGCGGTAACCAACAGGGAATCGGTGGCTACACCTTC. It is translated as CASGNQQGIGGYTF.

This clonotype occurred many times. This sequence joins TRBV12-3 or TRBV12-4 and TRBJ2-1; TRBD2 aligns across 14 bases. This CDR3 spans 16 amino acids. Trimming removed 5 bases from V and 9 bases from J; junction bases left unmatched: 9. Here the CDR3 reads CASSTVGTSGSGEQFF. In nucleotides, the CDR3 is TGTGCCAGCAGTACTGTGGGGACTAGCGGGAGCGGTGAGCAGTTCTTC.

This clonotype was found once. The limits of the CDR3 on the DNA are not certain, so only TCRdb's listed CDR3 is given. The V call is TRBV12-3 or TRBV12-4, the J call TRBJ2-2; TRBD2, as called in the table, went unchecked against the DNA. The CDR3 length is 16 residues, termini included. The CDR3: CASGRPVLRDTGELFF.

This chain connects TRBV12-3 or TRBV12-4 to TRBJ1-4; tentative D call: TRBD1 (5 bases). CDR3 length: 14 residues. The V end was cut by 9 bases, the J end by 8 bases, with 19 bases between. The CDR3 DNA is TGTGCCAGTCTGATGAAGGGGACGGGGGAAAAACTGTTTTTT. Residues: CASLMKGTGEKLFF.

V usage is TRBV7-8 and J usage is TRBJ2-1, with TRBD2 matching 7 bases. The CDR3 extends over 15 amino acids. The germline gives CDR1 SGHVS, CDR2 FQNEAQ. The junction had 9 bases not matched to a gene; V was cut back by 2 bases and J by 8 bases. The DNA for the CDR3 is TGTGCCAGCAGCTTATTCGGGGGAGGGATGGATGAGCAGTTCTTC. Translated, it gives CASSLFGGGMDEQFF.

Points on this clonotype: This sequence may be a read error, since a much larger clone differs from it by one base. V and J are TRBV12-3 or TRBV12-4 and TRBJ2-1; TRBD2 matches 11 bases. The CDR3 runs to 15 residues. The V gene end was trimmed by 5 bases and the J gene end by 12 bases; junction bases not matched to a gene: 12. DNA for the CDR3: TGTGCCAGCAGTGCCAGAGTAGCGGGAGGGGGGGGGCAGTTCTTC. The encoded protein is CASSARVAGGGGQFF.

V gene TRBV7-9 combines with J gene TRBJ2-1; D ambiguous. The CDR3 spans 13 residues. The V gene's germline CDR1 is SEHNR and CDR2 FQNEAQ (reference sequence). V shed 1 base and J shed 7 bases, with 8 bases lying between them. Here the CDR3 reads CASSLGGMNEQFF. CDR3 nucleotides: TGTGCCAGCAGCTTAGGGGGTATGAATGAGCAGTTCTTC.

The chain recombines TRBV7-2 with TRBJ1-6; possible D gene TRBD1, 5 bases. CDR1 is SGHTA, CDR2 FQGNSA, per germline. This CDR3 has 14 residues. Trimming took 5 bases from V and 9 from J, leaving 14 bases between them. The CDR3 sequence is CASSEVGDISPLHF. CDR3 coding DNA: TGTGCCAGCAGCGAGGTGGGGGATATTTCACCCCTCCACTTT.

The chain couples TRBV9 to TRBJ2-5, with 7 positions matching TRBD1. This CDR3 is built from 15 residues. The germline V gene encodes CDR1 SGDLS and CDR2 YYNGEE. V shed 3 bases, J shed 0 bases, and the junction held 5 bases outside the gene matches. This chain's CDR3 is CASSAGTVDQETQYF. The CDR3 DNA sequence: TGTGCCAGCAGCGCCGGGACAGTAGACCAAGAGACCCAGTACTTC. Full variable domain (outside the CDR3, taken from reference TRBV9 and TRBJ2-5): DSGVTQTPKHLITATGQRVTLRCSPRSGDLSVYWYQQSLDQGLQFLIQYYNGEERAKGNILERFSAQQFPDLHSELNLSSLELGDSALYFCASSAGTVDQETQYFGPGTRLLVL.

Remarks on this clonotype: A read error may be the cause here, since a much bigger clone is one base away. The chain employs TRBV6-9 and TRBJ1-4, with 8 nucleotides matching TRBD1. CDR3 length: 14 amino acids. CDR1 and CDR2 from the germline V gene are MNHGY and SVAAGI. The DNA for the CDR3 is TGTACCACCTCCTTTGGACAGGGAAATGAAAAACTGTTTTTT. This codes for CTTSFGQGNEKLFF.

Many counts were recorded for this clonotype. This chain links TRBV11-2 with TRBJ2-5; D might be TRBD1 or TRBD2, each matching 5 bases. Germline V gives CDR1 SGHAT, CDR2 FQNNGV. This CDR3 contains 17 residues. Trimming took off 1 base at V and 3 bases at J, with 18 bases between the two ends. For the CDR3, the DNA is TGTGCCAGCAGCTTAGTCAAGCCGGGGCGCGAAAAAGAGACCCAGTACTTC. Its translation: CASSLVKPGREKETQYF.

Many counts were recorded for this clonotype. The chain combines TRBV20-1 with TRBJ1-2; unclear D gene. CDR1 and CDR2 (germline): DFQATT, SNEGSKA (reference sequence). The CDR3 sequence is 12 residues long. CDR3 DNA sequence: TGCACTACCGACCCAGGAGGCTATGGCTACACCTTC. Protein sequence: CTTDPGGYGYTF.

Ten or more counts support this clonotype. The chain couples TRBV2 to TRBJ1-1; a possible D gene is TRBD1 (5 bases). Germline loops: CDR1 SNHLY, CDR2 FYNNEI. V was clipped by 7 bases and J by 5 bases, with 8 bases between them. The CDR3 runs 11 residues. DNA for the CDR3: TGTGCCAGCACGGGGGAAACTGAAGCTTTCTTT. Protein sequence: CASTGETEAFF.

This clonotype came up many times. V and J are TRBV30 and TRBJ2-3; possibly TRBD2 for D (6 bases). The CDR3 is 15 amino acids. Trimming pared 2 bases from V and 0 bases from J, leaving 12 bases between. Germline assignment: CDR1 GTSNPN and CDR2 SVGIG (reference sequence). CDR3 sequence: CAWSLANPSTDTQYF. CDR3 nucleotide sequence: TGTGCCTGGAGTCTAGCGAACCCTAGCACAGATACGCAGTATTTT.

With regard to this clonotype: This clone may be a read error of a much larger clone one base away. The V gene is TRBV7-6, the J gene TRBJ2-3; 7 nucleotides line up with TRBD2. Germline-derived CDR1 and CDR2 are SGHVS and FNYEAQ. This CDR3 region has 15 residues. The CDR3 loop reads CAGSPRDYSTDTQYF. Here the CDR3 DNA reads TGTGCCGGCAGCCCCCGGGACTATAGCACAGATACGCAGTATTTT.